This note documents a single T cell receptor beta chain sequence. Its antigen is undetermined. Alongside a J-beta primer mix, a sample-barcoded 5' primer served in a second PCR lasting 7 to 11 cycles. TCRdb re-called the 5' RACE reads with MiXCR, one entry per CDR3 protein. This table holds 760,000 or so distinct CDR3 sequences, 20% to 30% found once. The data derive from a study of blood T cells in healthy people across ages. Regarding the study as a whole: The study lacked donor CMV status, which possibly confounded expanded clonotype changes.

This CDR3 is 15 amino acids long. Germline loops: CDR1 SEHNR, CDR2 FQNEAQ (reference sequence). V was cut by 3 bases and J by 0 bases, with 11 bases left in between. Healthy individuals of Caucasian origin from Russia, aged 6 to 90, served as donors. Every sample yielded at least 6 million isolated PBMCs. The same specimen was also included in a second study, on T cells of mothers and their children. That paper states: Slightly, though not significantly, more overlap was seen in related than in unrelated mother-child pairs.

The source material was blood. The receptor was derived from a boy younger than 18 in good health. The chain recombines TRBV7-9 with TRBJ1-2; tentative D call: TRBD1 (6 bases). The CDR3 here is CASSFRDTTNYGYTF. CDR3 nucleotides: TGTGCCAGCAGCTTCCGGGACACAACTAACTATGGCTACACCTTC. Full variable domain (missing parts from reference TRBV7-9 and TRBJ1-2): DTGVSQNPRHKITKRGQNVTFRCDPISEHNRLYWYRQTLGQGPEFLTYFQNEAQLEKSRLLSDRFSAERPKGSFSTLEIQRTEQGDSAMYLCASSFRDTTNYGYTFGSGTRLTVV.